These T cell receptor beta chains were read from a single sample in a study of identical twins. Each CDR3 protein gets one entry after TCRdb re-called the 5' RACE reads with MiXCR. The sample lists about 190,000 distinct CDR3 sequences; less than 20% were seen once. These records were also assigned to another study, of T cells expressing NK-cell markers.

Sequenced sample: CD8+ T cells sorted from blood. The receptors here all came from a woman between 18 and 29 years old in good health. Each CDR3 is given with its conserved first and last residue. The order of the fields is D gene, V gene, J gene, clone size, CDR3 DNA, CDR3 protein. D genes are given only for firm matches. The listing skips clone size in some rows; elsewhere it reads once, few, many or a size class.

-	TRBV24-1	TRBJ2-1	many	TGTGCCACCAGTGATTCGGACAATGAGCAGTTCTTC	CATSDSDNEQFF
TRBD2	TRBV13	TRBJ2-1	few	TGTGCCAGCAGCTTCAGCGGGGGGACCTACAATGAGCAGTTCTTC	CASSFSGGTYNEQFF
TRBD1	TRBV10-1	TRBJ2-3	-	TGCGCCAGCAGTGGCCCGGTTCAGGGGGCGAATCGAGATACGCAGTATTTT	CASSGPVQGANRDTQYF
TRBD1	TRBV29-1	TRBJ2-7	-	TGCAGCGTTGAGATCAGGGGGCGATCCTACGAGCAGTACTTC	CSVEIRGRSYEQYF
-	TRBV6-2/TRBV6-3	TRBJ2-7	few	TGTGCCAGCAGTTACCACACCTACTACGAGCAGTACTTC	CASSYHTYYEQYF
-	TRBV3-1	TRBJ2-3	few	TGTGCCAGCAGCCAAGTCATGATATTGGGTAGGCTAACACCAGATACGCAGTATTTT	CASSQVMILGRLTPDTQYF
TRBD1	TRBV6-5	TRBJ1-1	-	TGTGCCAGCAGTTATACAGGGGCGGGGACTGAAGCTTTCTTT	CASSYTGAGTEAFF
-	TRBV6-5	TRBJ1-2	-	TGTGCCAGCAGTTACTCCCCTTCCTGGGGTGGCTACACCTTC	CASSYSPSWGGYTF
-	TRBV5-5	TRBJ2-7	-	TGTGCCAGCAGCGGAAGTCGGGAGCAGTACTTC	CASSGSREQYF
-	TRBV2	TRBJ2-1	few	TGTGCCAGCAGTGAAGCAGGAGGGACAGACGGTGAGCAGTTCTTC	CASSEAGGTDGEQFF
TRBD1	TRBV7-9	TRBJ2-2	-	TGTGCCAGCAGCTCGTGGACAGGAGGAAGCGGGGAGCTGTTTTTT	CASSSWTGGSGELFF
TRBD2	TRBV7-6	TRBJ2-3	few	TGTGCCAGCAGCTCCGGGACTAGTACGACAGATACGCAGTATTTT	CASSSGTSTTDTQYF
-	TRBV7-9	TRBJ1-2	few	TGTGCCACCCCTCTTAATAGGGGCGGCTACACCTTC	CATPLNRGGYTF
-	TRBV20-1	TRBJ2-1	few	TGCAGTCAGACACAGGAGGGCCTTGAGCAGTTCTTC	CSQTQEGLEQFF
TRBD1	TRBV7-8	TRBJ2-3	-	TGTGCCAGCAGTGAATGGGACAGGGGTACAGATACGCAGTATTTT	CASSEWDRGTDTQYF
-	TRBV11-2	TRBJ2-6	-	TGTGCCAGCAGCTTCGGTGTCTCTGGGGCCAACGTCCTGACTTTC	CASSFGVSGANVLTF
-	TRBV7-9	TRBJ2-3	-	TGTGCCAGCAGCTACCCCCGACTAGGGACAGATACGCAGTATTTT	CASSYPRLGTDTQYF
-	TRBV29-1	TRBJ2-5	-	TGCAGCGTTTTCGAGTCAGGGACCCAGTACTTC	CSVFESGTQYF
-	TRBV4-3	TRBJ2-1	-	TGCGCCAGCAGCCAAGAAGGCGAGCGCCCGTACAATGAGCAGTTCTTC	CASSQEGERPYNEQFF
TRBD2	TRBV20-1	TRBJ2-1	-	TGCAGTGCCAGCTTAGGACTAGCGGGGAGTGAGCAGTTCTTC	CSASLGLAGSEQFF
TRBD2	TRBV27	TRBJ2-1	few	TGTGCCAGCAGTCCGATTAGCGGGGCCAACAATGAGCAGTTCTTC	CASSPISGANNEQFF
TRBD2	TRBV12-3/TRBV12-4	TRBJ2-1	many	TGTGCCAGCAGTTTAGGGACTAGATACAATGAGCAGTTCTTC	CASSLGTRYNEQFF
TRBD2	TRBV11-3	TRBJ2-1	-	TGTGCCAGCAGCTGGCTAGCGGGGGCGATCTACAATGAGCAGTTCTTC	CASSWLAGAIYNEQFF
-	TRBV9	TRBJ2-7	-	TGTGCCAGCAGCGTAGGGGGCAGGTCCTACGAGCAGTACTTC	CASSVGGRSYEQYF
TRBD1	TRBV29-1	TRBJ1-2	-	TGCAGCGGGGCGACAGGGGGGGACTATGGCTACACCTTC	CSGATGGDYGYTF
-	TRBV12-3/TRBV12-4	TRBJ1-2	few	TGTGCCAGCAGCCGCGCCCGACACGCCGAGTCCTTC	CASSRARHAESF
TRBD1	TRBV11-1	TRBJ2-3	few	TGTGCCAGCATCCTTCCGGGACAGGGGTCCTCTAGCACAGATACGCAGTATTTT	CASILPGQGSSSTDTQYF
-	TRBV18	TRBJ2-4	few	TGTGCCAGCTCACCCCCAGGAGAGTACATTCAGTACTTC	CASSPPGEYIQYF
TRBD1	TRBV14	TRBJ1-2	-	TGTGCCAGCAAAGGGACAGGGGCGGGCTATGGCTACACCTTC	CASKGTGAGYGYTF
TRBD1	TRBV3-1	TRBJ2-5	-	TGTGCCAGCAGCCGCCCGTCCCGGGACAGGTCTGAGACCCAGTACTTC	CASSRPSRDRSETQYF
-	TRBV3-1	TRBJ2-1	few	TGTGCCAGCAGCCATTTCCCCAATGAGCAGTTCTTC	CASSHFPNEQFF
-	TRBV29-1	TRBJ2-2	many	TGCAGCGTCAGAGTCCCGAACACCGGGGAGCTGTTTTTT	CSVRVPNTGELFF
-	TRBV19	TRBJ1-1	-	TGTGCCAGTAGTATAGCTAGTTTTACTGAAGCTTTCTTT	CASSIASFTEAFF
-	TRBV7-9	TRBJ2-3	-	TGTGCCAGCAGCTTCTTGACAGCCTCTAGCACAGATACGCAGTATTTT	CASSFLTASSTDTQYF
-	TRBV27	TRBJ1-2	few	TGTGCCAGCTCGAACAGCCTTTATGGCTACACCTTC	CASSNSLYGYTF
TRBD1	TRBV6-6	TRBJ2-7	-	TGTGCCAGCGAGGGACAGAGTCCCTACGAGCAGTACTTC	CASEGQSPYEQYF
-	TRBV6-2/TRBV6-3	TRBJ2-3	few	TGTGCCAGCGGGCCACTAGTGGAAGATACGCAGTATTTT	CASGPLVEDTQYF
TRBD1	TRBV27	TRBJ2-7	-	TGTGCCAGCACCTACCAGGGGGCGCTCGGGTACGAGCAGTACTTC	CASTYQGALGYEQYF
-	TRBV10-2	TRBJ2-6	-	TGCGCCAGCAGTGAGAGTGGAGCCTCTGGGGCCAACGTCCTGACTTTC	CASSESGASGANVLTF
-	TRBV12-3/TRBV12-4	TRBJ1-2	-	TGTGCCAGCAGTCCGACACCTGGGGGCTACACCTTC	CASSPTPGGYTF
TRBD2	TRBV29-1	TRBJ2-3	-	TGCAGCGTTGAAACGGGACTAGCGGGTCTTGGCACAGATACGCAGTATTTT	CSVETGLAGLGTDTQYF
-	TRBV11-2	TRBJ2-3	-	TGTGCCAGCAGCTTATCCGTCGTAGCGGGCACAGATACGCAGTATTTT	CASSLSVVAGTDTQYF
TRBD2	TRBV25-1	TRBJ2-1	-	TGTGCCAGCAGTGGCGGGAGGGGGGCTGAGCAGTTCTTC	CASSGGRGAEQFF
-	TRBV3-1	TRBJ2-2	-	TGTGCCAGCAGCCCCGGGCCCTACACCGGGGAGCTGTTTTTT	CASSPGPYTGELFF
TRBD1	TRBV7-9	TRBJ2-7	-	TGTGCCAGCAGCCCGGGACAGGGTATCCACGAGCAGTACTTC	CASSPGQGIHEQYF
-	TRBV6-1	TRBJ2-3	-	TGTGCCAGCAAAGTAGAGGACGGATTCACAGATACGCAGTATTTT	CASKVEDGFTDTQYF
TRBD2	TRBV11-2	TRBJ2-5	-	TGTGCCAGCACTCTACCCCCGCGGGGGGGCGACCGCGGAGAGACCCAGTACTTC	CASTLPPRGGDRGETQYF
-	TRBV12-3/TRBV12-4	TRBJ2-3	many	TGTGCCAGCAGCTTGTTGAAGGATACGCAGTATTTT	CASSLLKDTQYF
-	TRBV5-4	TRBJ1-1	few	TGTGCCAGCAGTTCCGACAGGATGAACACTGAAGCTTTCTTT	CASSSDRMNTEAFF
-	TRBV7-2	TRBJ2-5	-	TGTGCCAGCAGCTTAGGGGGGGCCCCGGCGGAAGAGACCCAGTACTTC	CASSLGGAPAEETQYF
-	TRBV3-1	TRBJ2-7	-	TGTGCCAGCAGCCAAGAGGCTTTCTACGAGCAGTACTTC	CASSQEAFYEQYF
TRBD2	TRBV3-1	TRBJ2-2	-	TGTGCCAGCAGCCGTACCGGGACAGGAGGGACTAGCGGGAGAAGCACCGGGGAGCTGTTTTTT	CASSRTGTGGTSGRSTGELFF
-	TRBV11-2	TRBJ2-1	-	TGTGCCAGCACCCTAGAGGCCAGCGGAGTCTACAATGAGCAGTTCTTC	CASTLEASGVYNEQFF
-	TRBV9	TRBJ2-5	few	TGTGCCAGCAGCGTAGCTGGGCCAACACCCCTAACAAGAGGGGGATCGGGTTCCCAGTACTTC	CASSVAGPTPLTRGGSGSQYF